Sequencing of this T cell receptor beta chain was carried out in a study of T cells after yellow fever vaccination (dated 2019 in TCRdb). General notes on the study: Libraries from fractions with low cell numbers were prepared with the SMART-Seq v4 Ultra Low Input RNA kit. To follow T-cell clones before and after both primary and booster YFV17D yellow fever vaccination, bulk TCR alpha and beta repertoires underwent longitudinal sequencing. Blood samples were taken at several timepoints before and after primary and secondary immunization, and bulk PBMC replicates and cell subsets were isolated. The cohort comprised two healthy male donors, one aged 18 to 29 and one aged 30 to 40 years. Beyond this particular receptor, the publication reports: The secondary T-cell response was found to be weaker but faster than the primary response, with a peak reached on day 5 rather than on day 15. After the booster, most of the clones that had expanded following primary vaccination were detected again (roughly 96% of CD4 and around 90% of CD8), which suggests that memory was broadly maintained. A small fraction of clonotypes showed up in both the CD4 and CD8 compartments, probably as a result of convergent recombination. The study included only a couple of donors, which limits how far the findings can be generalized. Computational filtering was needed because FACS-sorted repertoires could contain abundant contaminating clonotypes from the bulk population.

This clonotype was seen at least ten times. Its antigen is currently not known. Per-nucleotide qualities are absent, and no much larger clonotype sits a single base away. TCR cDNA was synthesized by 5'RACE template switching, through which a universal primer site and unique molecular identifiers were introduced. Priming of cDNA synthesis was performed from both the TCR alpha and TCR beta constant segments. Library amplification used two PCR steps, and the second PCR step added sample barcodes and sequencing adapters. Sequencing of the libraries was done on either Illumina HiSeq 2500 (2x100 bp) or NovaSeq (2x150 bp). The original pipeline was this. MIGEC handled demultiplexing of reads and collapsing into UMI consensus sequences, while MiXCR performed V(D)J alignment. Clonotypes responding to the vaccine were identified with edgeR on replicate PBMC samples, with the criteria of FDR below 0.01 and a log2 fold change above 5 up to day 15. Each bulk clonotype received a CD4 or CD8 identity based on whether the sequenced CD4 or CD8 repertoire contained that clonotype at higher abundance. Using fastp trimming at Q25 and MiXCR clonotype assembly, TCRdb reanalyzed the public sequencing data and kept in-frame beta chains. Identical CDR3 protein sequences are pooled into one entry, listed with their most common genes and DNA. The V and J calls here are based on TCRdb, not the publication. In this sample the table shows around 150,000 distinct CDR3 sequences, 6.5% to 8.5% of which occur a single time. The top ten clones comprise roughly 2.5% of the sample.

The CDR1 and CDR2 encoded by the germline V gene (reference sequence) are SGHNT and YYREEE. The CDR3 has 16 amino acids, counting the end cysteine and phenylalanine. Here the CDR3 DNA is all that survives: 48 bases in frame from base 1. V loses 1 base at its end and J loses 5 bases; junction bases beyond the gene matches: 7. The meaning of the sample's treatment or condition label: live attenuated yellow fever vaccine strain. A standard Ficoll-Paque protocol was used to isolate PBMCs from peripheral blood. Dynabeads CD4 and CD8 positive selection kits were used to isolate the CD4 and CD8 T-cell fractions. RNA was extracted with TriZol from bulk PBMCs, CD4 and CD8 fractions, and dextramer-positive and dextramer-negative fractions.

The specimen comprised CD4+ T cells sorted from PBMCs, sampled about 5 days after the first yellow fever vaccination. The V and J segments used are TRBV5-4 and TRBJ2-5; TRBD2 lines up with 11 middle nucleotides. The sequence was collected from a man aged 18 to 35 who received the YFV17D yellow fever vaccine. The CDR3 protein sequence reads: CASSLRLAGGGETQYF. The base sequence is TGTGCCAGCAGCTTGAGGCTAGCGGGGGGAGGCGAGACCCAGTACTTC.